One and the same sample provided the 19 T cell receptor beta chains below, sequenced in a study of T cell responses to AZD1222 COVID-19 vaccine. TCRdb's table, derived via immunoSEQ multiplex PCR, lists solely in-frame clones and lacks some. Of 85,000 to 90,000 clones detected, roughly 91% appear once; the ten largest clones hold approximately 5.2%. The material was peripheral blood, obtained 28 days after the second AZD1222 dose. The receptors originated from an adult who received the AZD1222 COVID-19 vaccine.

This sequence joins TRBV18 and TRBJ2-7; D is possibly TRBD1 (5 bases). Trimming took 2 bases from V and 0 from J, leaving 11 bases between them. CDR3 size: 15 residues. Germline-derived CDR1 and CDR2 are KGHSH and LQKENI. The CDR3: CASSPKQESSYEQYF. In DNA, the CDR3 is TGTGCCAGCTCACCAAAACAGGAGAGCTCCTACGAGCAGTACTTC.

This chain uses TRBV7-8 with TRBJ2-2; no clear D. Trimming pared 2 bases from V and 9 bases from J, leaving 10 bases between. This CDR3 is 13 amino acids long. CDR1 is SGHVS, CDR2 FQNEAQ, per germline. CDR3 region: CASSLNSGRELFF. The CDR3 nucleotides are TGTGCCAGCAGCTTAAATTCAGGCCGGGAGCTGTTTTTT.

The V call is TRBV19, the J call TRBJ1-2, with D perhaps TRBD1 (5 bases). This CDR3 has 15 amino acids. CDR1 and CDR2 from the germline V gene are LNHDA and SQIVND (reference sequence). Trimming removed 1 base at V and 5 bases at J, with 14 bases between. In DNA, the CDR3 is TGTGCCAGTAGTATAGGGCCCGGGGGATCGTATGGCTACACCTTC. Translating gives CASSIGPGGSYGYTF.

The chain is built from TRBV25-1 and TRBJ1-1; no definite D call. CDR1 and CDR2 from the germline V gene are MGHDK and SYGVNS. V lost 4 bases, J lost 4 bases, and 4 bases lay in between. The CDR3 length is 11 residues. The CDR3 sequence is CASSGVTEAFF. DNA of the CDR3: TGTGCCAGCAGTGGGGTCACTGAAGCTTTCTTT. The entire variable domain, with the rest obtained from reference TRBV25-1 and TRBJ1-1, is as follows: EADIYQTPRYLVIGTGKKITLECSQTMGHDKMYWYQQDPGMELHLIHYSYGVNSTEKGDLSSESTVSRIRTEHFPLTLESARPSHTSQYLCASSGVTEAFFGQGTRLTVV.

This clone came up a few times. This chain uses TRBV7-9 with TRBJ2-7; no clear D gene. This CDR3 is 15 amino acids long. Between the trimmed V and J ends, which lost 3 bases and 0 bases, there was a span of 12 bases. Germline V CDR1 and CDR2: SEHNR, FQNEAQ (reference sequence). CDR3 sequence reads: CASSFAGPSSYEQYF. The CDR3 DNA follows: TGTGCCAGCAGCTTCGCAGGCCCAAGCTCCTACGAGCAGTACTTC.

The chain combines TRBV7-9 with TRBJ2-7, with D possibly being TRBD1 or TRBD2 (6 bases each). Germline lookup yields CDR1 SEHNR and CDR2 FQNEAQ (reference sequence). V dropped 1 base and J dropped 3 bases, with 10 bases sitting between them. This CDR3 comprises 14 residues. CDR3 bases: TGTGCCAGCAGCTTAGGTGGAGGGGGCTACGAGCAGTACTTC. It specifies CASSLGGGGYEQYF.

This chain links TRBV2 with TRBJ1-6, with D hard to call. CDR1 and CDR2 from the germline V gene are SNHLY and FYNNEI. CDR3 length: 14 residues. Trimming took 3 bases from V and 7 from J, leaving 10 bases between them. The CDR3 loop is CASSDRGMNSPLHF. The DNA for the CDR3 is TGTGCCAGCAGTGACCGGGGAATGAATTCACCCCTCCACTTT.

A word on this clone: The identical CDR3 is also encoded by other nucleotide sequences in the sample. This rearrangement joins TRBV5-1 to TRBJ2-2, with TRBD2 identical over 7 bases. Germline V CDR1 and CDR2: SGHRS, YFSETQ. After removal of 1 base from V and 6 bases from J, the junction contained 6 bases not matched to a gene. This CDR3 has 15 amino acids. The CDR3 reads CASSLSVAGAGELFF. CDR3 coding DNA: TGCGCCAGCAGCTTGTCCGTTGCGGGGGCCGGGGAGCTGTTTTTT. The full variable domain, its missing parts supplied by reference TRBV5-1 and TRBJ2-2, is KAGVTQTPRYLIKTRGQQVTLSCSPISGHRSVSWYQQTPGQGLQFLFEYFSETQRNKGNFPGRFSGRQFSNSRSEMNVSTLELGDSALYLCASSLSVAGAGELFFGEGSRLTVL.

The rearrangement joins TRBV5-1 to TRBJ2-5, with D possibly TRBD2 on 6 matching bases. The CDR3 consists of 15 residues. Germline values: CDR1 SGHRS, CDR2 YFSETQ. V lost 0 bases and J 0 bases, leaving 9 bases between the germline ends. In DNA, the CDR3 is TGCGCCAGCAGCTTGGGGGGGACTTACCAAGAGACCCAGTACTTC. Amino acids: CASSLGGTYQETQYF.

The V gene is TRBV5-1, the J gene TRBJ2-7, with 9 bases that match TRBD1. Germline CDR1 is SGHRS and CDR2 is YFSETQ. The trim removed 5 bases at V and 2 bases at J, leaving 11 bases unmatched. The length of the CDR3 is 16 residues. CDR3 sequence reads: CASSSSRTGDTYEQYF. The CDR3 coding sequence is TGCGCCAGCAGTTCTTCCAGGACAGGGGATACCTACGAGCAGTACTTC.

This clone was detected a few times. The chain uses TRBV7-3 and TRBJ2-3; D call uncertain. Trimming removed 2 bases at V and 1 base at J, with 4 bases between. CDR1 and CDR2 (germline): SGHTA, FQGTGA. CDR3 length equals 13 residues. The CDR3 sequence is CASSLDRTDTQYF. The CDR3 DNA sequence: TGTGCCAGCAGCTTAGATCGCACAGATACGCAGTATTTT.

The chain joins TRBV4-2 to TRBJ1-4, with 7 nucleotides matching TRBD1. V lost 6 bases and J lost 7; bases outside the gene matches: 14. This CDR3 spans 16 amino acids. Germline V gene sequence: CDR1 LGHNA, CDR2 YNFKEQ. The CDR3 nucleotides are TGTGCCAGCAGTCCTAGCAAGGGGGCGGTAGGTGAAAAACTGTTTTTT. This encodes CASSPSKGAVGEKLFF.

The genes are TRBV7-2 and TRBJ1-5; D gene unclear. CDR3 size: 15 residues. Germline CDR1 is SGHTA and CDR2 is FQGNSA. Trimming took off 5 bases at V and 7 bases at J, with 18 bases between the two ends. The CDR3 DNA is TGTGCCAGCAGCCCTAGCGGGGTCCAGTCCCAGCCCCAGCATTTT. As protein: CASSPSGVQSQPQHF.

The table lists this clone with a few counts. The rearrangement joins TRBV30 to TRBJ2-1, with D tentatively TRBD1 (6 bases). Germline values: CDR1 GTSNPN, CDR2 SVGIG (reference sequence). The V end lost 1 base, the J end lost 4 bases, and 14 bases lay between the germline ends. The CDR3 totals 15 residues. DNA of the CDR3: TGTGCCTGGAGTGGATTGGGGCAGGGGTACAATGAGCAGTTCTTC. The encoded protein is CAWSGLGQGYNEQFF.

V usage is TRBV7-8 and J usage is TRBJ1-5; no firm D call. The V and J ends lost 5 bases and 0 bases respectively, with 11 bases between them. Germline loops: CDR1 SGHVS, CDR2 FQNEAQ. The CDR3 sequence is 15 residues long. Here the CDR3 DNA reads TGTGCCAGCAGCCCTCAAGGGTATAGCAATCAGCCCCAGCATTTT. It specifies CASSPQGYSNQPQHF.

CDR3 protein: CASADSLVNTEAFF. The CDR3 DNA reads TGCGCCAGCGCCGACAGCCTGGTGAACACTGAAGCTTTCTTT. The V gene is TRBV5-1, the J gene TRBJ1-1; possibly TRBD1 for D (5 bases). Deletions cut 7 bases from V and 0 bases from J, with 13 bases between. The CDR3 length is 14 residues. Germline lookup yields CDR1 SGHRS and CDR2 YFSETQ.

The rearrangement uses TRBV5-4 and TRBJ2-2; 9 bases map to TRBD1. V shed 4 bases, J shed 6 bases, and the junction held 7 bases outside the gene matches. Germline CDR1 is SGHNT and CDR2 is YYREEE (reference sequence). This CDR3 has 15 amino acids. CDR3 region: CASSPGQGRAGELFF. CDR3 DNA: TGTGCCAGCAGCCCTGGACAGGGGAGAGCCGGGGAGCTGTTTTTT.

This chain connects TRBV7-2 to TRBJ1-2; 7 nucleotides match TRBD1. In germline, CDR1 is SGHTA, CDR2 FQGNSA. This CDR3 spans 15 amino acids. V was clipped by 0 bases and J by 4 bases; unmatched bases: 5. The CDR3 region is CASSLALGGAYGYTF. Written as DNA, the CDR3 is TGTGCCAGCAGCTTAGCGTTAGGGGGCGCCTATGGCTACACCTTC.

The genes are TRBV4-1 and TRBJ2-7; 8 bases are shared with TRBD1. This CDR3 contains 16 residues. The junction had 8 bases not matched to a gene; V was cut back by 1 base and J by 3 bases. Germline V gene lookup returns CDR1 MGHRA and CDR2 YSYEKL. In nucleotides, the CDR3 is TGCGCCAGCAGCCAAGGAGGGACAGGACCCGTCTACGAGCAGTACTTC. Amino acid sequence: CASSQGGTGPVYEQYF.